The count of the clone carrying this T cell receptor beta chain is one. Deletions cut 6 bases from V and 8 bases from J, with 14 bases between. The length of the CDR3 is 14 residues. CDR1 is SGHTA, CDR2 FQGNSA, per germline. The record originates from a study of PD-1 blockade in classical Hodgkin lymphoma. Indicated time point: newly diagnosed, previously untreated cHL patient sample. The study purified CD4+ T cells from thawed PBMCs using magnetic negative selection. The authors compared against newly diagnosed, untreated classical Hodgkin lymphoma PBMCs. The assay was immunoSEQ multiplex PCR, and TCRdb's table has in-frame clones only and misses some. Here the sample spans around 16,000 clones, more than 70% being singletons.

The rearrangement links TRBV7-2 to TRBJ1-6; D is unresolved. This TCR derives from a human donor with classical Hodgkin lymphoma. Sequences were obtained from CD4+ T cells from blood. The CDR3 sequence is CASSSVGVHSPLHF. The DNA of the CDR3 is TGTGCCAGCAGTTCCGTCGGGGTGCATTCACCCCTCCACTTT.